These 4 T cell receptor beta chains were sequenced from one sample in a study of T cell repertoires in cytomegalovirus infection. Each CDR3 protein gets one entry after TCRdb re-called the reads with MiXCR. The data show 100,000 or so distinct CDR3 sequences, with 23% seen just once and 30% to 40% held by the top ten. Sequencing was done on a sample of CD8+ T cells from PBMCs. Receptors originate from a human donor in good health (CMV status not recorded). Some clones in this sample may be carry-over from other donors' samples.

The gene calls are TRBV20-1 and TRBJ2-1; TRBD2 matches at 14 bases. This CDR3 is built from 19 residues. From germline, CDR1 is DFQATT and CDR2 SNEGSKA (reference sequence). The V gene end was trimmed by 8 bases and the J gene end by 0 bases; junction bases not matched to a gene: 15. CDR3 amino acids: CSRSEGTSGGLSSYNEQFF. For the CDR3, the DNA is TGCAGTAGGAGTGAGGGGACTAGCGGGGGCCTCAGCTCCTACAATGAGCAGTTCTTC.

The chain uses TRBV7-9 and TRBJ2-4, with TRBD1 matching 8 bases. The germline V gene encodes CDR1 SEHNR and CDR2 FQNEAQ (reference sequence). V shed 5 bases, J shed 3 bases, and the junction held 9 bases outside the gene matches. The CDR3 contains 16 residues. The CDR3 DNA follows: TGTGCCAGCAGCCCTTTACAGGGGGTGGACAAAAACATTCAGTACTTC. It encodes CASSPLQGVDKNIQYF.

This clonotype came up a few times. V is TRBV5-6 and J is TRBJ2-7; no clear D gene. This CDR3 has 15 residues. CDR1 is SGHDT, CDR2 YYEEEE, per germline. Trimming pared 1 base from V and 1 base from J, leaving 12 bases between. As DNA, the CDR3 is TGTGCCAGCAGCTTGAGTGGTCGGTGGTCCTACGAGCAGTACTTC. Translated, it gives CASSLSGRWSYEQYF.

The CDR3 nucleotides read TGCGCCAGCAGCCTAGATCAGGGTCATGCTTACGAGCAGTACTTC. Protein product: CASSLDQGHAYEQYF. The chain combines TRBV4-1 with TRBJ2-7, with D perhaps matching TRBD1 (5 bases). V was trimmed by 4 bases and J by 4 bases, leaving 17 bases between them. The CDR3 length is 15 residues. Germline V CDR1 and CDR2: MGHRA, YSYEKL.